This T cell receptor beta chain was identified during a study of cytomegalovirus exposure and HLA in healthy donors. When sampled, the donors appeared nominally healthy, though they likely had unrecorded immune exposures. Primers included in the PCR were 60 Vbeta and 13 Jbeta primers. Produced via immunoSEQ multiplex PCR; TCRdb's table is partial and in-frame only. The repertoire table contains around 150,000 clones. Losses at the gene ends were 4 bases for V and 2 bases for J; bases not matched to a gene: 8. The CDR3 extends over 16 amino acids. Germline CDR1 is SEHNR and CDR2 is FQNEAQ (reference sequence).

The sequenced sample was PBMCs. The source of this sequence is a woman in her sixties in good health and CMV-seronegative. The chain has TRBV7-9 and TRBJ1-1; 9 positions agree with TRBD1. CDR3 nucleotides: TGTGCCAGCAGCTCCGGACAGGGGCTCTACAACACTGAAGCTTTCTTT. Its protein product is CASSSGQGLYNTEAFF.